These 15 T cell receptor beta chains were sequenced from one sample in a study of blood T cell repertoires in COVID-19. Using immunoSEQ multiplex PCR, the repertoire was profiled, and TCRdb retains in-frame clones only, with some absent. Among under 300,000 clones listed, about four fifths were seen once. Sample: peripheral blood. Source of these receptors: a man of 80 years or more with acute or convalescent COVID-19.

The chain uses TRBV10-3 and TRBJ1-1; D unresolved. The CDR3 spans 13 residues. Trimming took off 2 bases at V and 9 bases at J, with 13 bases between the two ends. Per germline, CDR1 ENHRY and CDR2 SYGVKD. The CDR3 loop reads CAISEVATPQAFF. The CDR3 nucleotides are TGTGCCATCAGTGAGGTCGCGACTCCCCAAGCTTTCTTT.

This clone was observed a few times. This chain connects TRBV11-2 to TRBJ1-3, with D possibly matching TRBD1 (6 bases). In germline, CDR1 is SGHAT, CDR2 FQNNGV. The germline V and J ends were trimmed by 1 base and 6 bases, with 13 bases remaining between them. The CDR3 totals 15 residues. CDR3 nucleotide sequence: TGTGCCAGCAGCTTAGGAAGGACAGTGGCAAACACCATATATTTT. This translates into CASSLGRTVANTIYF.

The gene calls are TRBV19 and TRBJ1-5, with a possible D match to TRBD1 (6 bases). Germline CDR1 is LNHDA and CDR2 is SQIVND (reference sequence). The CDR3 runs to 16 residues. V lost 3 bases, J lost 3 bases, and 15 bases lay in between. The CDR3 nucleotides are TGTGCCAGTAGTATTTCTGGGGGGGCCCCCAATCAGCCCCAGCATTTT. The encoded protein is CASSISGGAPNQPQHF. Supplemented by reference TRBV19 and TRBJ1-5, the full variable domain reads DGGITQSPKYLFRKEGQNVTLSCEQNLNHDAMYWYRQDPGQGLRLIYYSQIVNDFQKGDIAEGYSVSREKKESFPLTVTSAQKNPTAFYLCASSISGGAPNQPQHFGDGTRLSIL.

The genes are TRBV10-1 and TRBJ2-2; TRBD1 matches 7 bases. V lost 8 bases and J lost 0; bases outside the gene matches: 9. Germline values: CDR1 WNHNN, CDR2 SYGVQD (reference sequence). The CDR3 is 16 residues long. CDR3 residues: CASGKTGRANTGELFF. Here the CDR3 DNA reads TGCGCCAGCGGAAAGACAGGGCGGGCGAACACCGGGGAGCTGTTTTTT.

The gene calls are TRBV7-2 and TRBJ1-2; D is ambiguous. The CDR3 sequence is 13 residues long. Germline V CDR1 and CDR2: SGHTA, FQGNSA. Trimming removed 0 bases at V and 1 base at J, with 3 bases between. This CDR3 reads CASSLANNYGYTF. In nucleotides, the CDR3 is TGTGCCAGCAGCTTAGCCAATAACTATGGCTACACCTTC.

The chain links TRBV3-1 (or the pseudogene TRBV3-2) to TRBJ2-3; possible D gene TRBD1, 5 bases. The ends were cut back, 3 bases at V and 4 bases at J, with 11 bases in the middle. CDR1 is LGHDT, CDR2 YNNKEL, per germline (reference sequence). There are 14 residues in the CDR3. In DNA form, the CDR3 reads TGTGCCAGCAGCCAGCGGACATTCGCAGATACGCAGTATTTT. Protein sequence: CASSQRTFADTQYF.

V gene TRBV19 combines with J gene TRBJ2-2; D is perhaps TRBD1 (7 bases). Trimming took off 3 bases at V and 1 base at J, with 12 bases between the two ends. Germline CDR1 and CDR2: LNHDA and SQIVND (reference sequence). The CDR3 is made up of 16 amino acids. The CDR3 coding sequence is TGTGCCAGTAGTATCCGGGGGACAGTGAACACCGGGGAGCTGTTTTTT. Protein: CASSIRGTVNTGELFF.

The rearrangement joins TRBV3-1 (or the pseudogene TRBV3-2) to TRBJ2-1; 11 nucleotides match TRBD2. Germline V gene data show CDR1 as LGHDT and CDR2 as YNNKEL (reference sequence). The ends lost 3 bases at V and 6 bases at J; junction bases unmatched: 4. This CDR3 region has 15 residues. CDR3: CASSHGTSGVNEQFF. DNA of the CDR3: TGTGCCAGCAGCCACGGGACTAGCGGCGTCAATGAGCAGTTCTTC.

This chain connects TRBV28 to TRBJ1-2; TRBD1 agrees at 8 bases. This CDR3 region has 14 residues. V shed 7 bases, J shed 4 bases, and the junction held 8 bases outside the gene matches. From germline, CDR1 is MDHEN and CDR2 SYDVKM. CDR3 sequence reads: CASIPGQEVYGYTF. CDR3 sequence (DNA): TGTGCCAGCATACCGGGACAGGAGGTCTATGGCTACACCTTC.

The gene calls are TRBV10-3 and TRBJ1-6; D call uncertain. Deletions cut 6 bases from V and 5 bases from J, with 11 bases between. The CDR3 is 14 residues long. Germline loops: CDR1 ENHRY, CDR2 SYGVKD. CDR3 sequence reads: CAISLDSNNSPLHF. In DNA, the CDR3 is TGTGCCATCAGCCTTGACTCAAATAATTCACCCCTCCACTTT.

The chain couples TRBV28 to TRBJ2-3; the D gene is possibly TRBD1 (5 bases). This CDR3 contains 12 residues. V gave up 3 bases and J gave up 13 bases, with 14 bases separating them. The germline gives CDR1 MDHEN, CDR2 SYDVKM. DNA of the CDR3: TGTGCCAGCAGTTTGAGGACACCCGGCAAGTATTTT. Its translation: CASSLRTPGKYF.

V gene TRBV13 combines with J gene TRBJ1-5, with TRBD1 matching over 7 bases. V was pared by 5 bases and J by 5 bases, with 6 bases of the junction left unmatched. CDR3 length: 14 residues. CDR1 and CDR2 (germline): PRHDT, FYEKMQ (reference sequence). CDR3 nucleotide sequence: TGTGCCAGCAGCGGAGAGGGGGCGGATCAGCCCCAGCATTTT. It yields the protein CASSGEGADQPQHF.

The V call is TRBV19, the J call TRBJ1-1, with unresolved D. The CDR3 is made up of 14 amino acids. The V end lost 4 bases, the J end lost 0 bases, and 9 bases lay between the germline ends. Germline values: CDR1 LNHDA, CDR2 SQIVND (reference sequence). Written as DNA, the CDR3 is TGTGCCAGTAGTACGACACCCATGAACACTGAAGCTTTCTTT. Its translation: CASSTTPMNTEAFF.

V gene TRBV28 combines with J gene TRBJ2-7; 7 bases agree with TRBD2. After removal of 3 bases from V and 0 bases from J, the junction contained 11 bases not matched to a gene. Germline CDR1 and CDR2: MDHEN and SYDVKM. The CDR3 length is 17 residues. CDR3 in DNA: TGTGCCAGCAGTTTTAGTCTGGCGGGAGTCCGCTCCTACGAGCAGTACTTC. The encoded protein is CASSFSLAGVRSYEQYF.

Written as DNA, the CDR3 is TGCAGCGTTGTTAGCGGGAGTTTCTCAGATACGCAGTATTTT. It codes for CSVVSGSFSDTQYF. J is TRBJ2-3 and V is TRBV29-1, with TRBD2 identical over 9 bases. The CDR3 is made up of 14 amino acids. CDR1 SQVTM and CDR2 ANQGSEA come from the germline V gene. V trimming: 4 bases; J trimming: 4 bases; junction bases outside the gene matches: 6.